This record covers a single T cell receptor beta chain. Its antigen is currently unknown. The method was immunoSEQ multiplex PCR; TCRdb's version includes in-frame clones alone and lacks a portion of them. This sample has under 200,000 clones; approximately 95% occur once, and the top ten carry about 3.9%. Germline values: CDR1 SNHLY, CDR2 FYNNEI. Trimming took off 1 base at V and 2 bases at J, with 4 bases between the two ends. The CDR3 is 13 residues long. The data derive from a study of T cell responses to AZD1222 COVID-19 vaccine. Findings and limits, study-wide: Mapped onto spike, vaccine-associated CD4 TCRs spanned it and were dominant at 160-218 and 743-854. Baseline seropositives among AZD1222 recipients totaled only six or seven. An increase in Spike-specific TCR breadth and depth was observed after two AZD1222 doses.

The chain links TRBV2 to TRBJ2-3; no definite D call. Sequencing was performed on peripheral blood, taken on day 0 of AZD1222 vaccination. This clonotype was obtained from an adult in good health. The CDR3 coding sequence is TGTGCCAGCAGTGAAGGGCTCACAGATACGCAGTATTTT. It is translated as CASSEGLTDTQYF.